The clone carrying this T cell receptor beta chain showed up just a few times. Its target is unknown. This record belongs to a study of molecular identifiers for immune sequencing clone quantification. General study points: Naive cells had under 1% of molecules in clones above 20 RNA copies, effectors over 97%.

The CDR3 is 19 residues long. Germline CDR1 and CDR2: SEHNR and FQNEAQ (reference sequence). J lost 3 bases, V lost 4 bases, and 19 bases had no gene match. TCRdb ran MiXCR on the PCR reads and lists one entry per CDR3 protein. The sample yields about 640,000 distinct CDR3 sequences, 20% seen once. This chain connects TRBV7-9 to TRBJ2-7; 9 bases agree with TRBD2. The clonotype comes from a human donor in good health. Some libraries in this study had Jurkat cell RNA spiked in. Sequencing used naive CD8+ T cells from blood, with Jurkat cell RNA spiked in. Sample subset: FACS-sorted CD8+CD4-CCR7+CD45RA+ naive T cells. CDR3 nucleotides: TGTGCCAGCAGCTCTCCATGGGCTAGCGGGAAAGTGCGGATCTACGAGCAGTACTTC. Protein: CASSSPWASGKVRIYEQYF.